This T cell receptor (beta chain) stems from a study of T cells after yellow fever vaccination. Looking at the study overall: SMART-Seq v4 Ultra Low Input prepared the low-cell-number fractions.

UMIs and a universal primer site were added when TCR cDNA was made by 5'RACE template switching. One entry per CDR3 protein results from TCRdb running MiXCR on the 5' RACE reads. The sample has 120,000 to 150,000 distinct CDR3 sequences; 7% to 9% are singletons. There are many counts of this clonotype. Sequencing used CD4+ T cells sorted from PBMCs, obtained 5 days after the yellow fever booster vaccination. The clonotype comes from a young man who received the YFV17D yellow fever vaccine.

The CDR3: CSVDPAGHEQFF. The CDR3 region has the DNA TGCAGCGTTGACCCGGCGGGCCATGAGCAGTTCTTC. The chain has TRBV29-1 and TRBJ2-1, with TRBD2 as a possible D gene (5 bases). Deletions cut 3 bases from V and 8 bases from J, with 11 bases between. Looked up from germline, CDR1 is SQVTM and CDR2 is ANQGSEA. The CDR3 totals 12 residues.